The 16 T cell receptor beta chains reported below all come from one sample, sequenced in a study of technical replicates of blood from several donors. The assay was immunoSEQ multiplex PCR, and TCRdb's table has in-frame clones only and misses some. The sample yields some 80,000 clones, approximately 97% seen once. The sample consisted of T cells isolated from PBMCs. These receptors originate from a human donor in good health.

This chain connects TRBV6-5 to TRBJ1-3; perhaps TRBD1 as D (5 bases). This CDR3 is 16 amino acids long. Germline values: CDR1 MNHEY, CDR2 SVGAGI. The V and J ends lost 0 bases and 1 base respectively, with 10 bases between them. CDR3 in DNA: TGTGCCAGCAGTTACTCGAAGGGGCCATCTGGAAACACCATATATTTT. Amino acids: CASSYSKGPSGNTIYF.

This rearrangement joins TRBV9 to TRBJ2-7; maybe TRBD2 (6 bases). The CDR3 is 13 residues long. Germline CDR1 and CDR2: SGDLS and YYNGEE. V was shortened by 3 bases and J by 7 bases, with 14 bases between the two germline ends. Here the CDR3 DNA reads TGTGCCAGCAGCGGGCGGGTTCGGGGGGAGCAGTACTTC. Its translation is CASSGRVRGEQYF.

This clone was seen once. The CDR3 loop is CASSLRGREYGYTF. The CDR3 coding sequence is TGTGCCAGCAGTCTCAGGGGGCGAGAATATGGCTACACCTTC. The chain has TRBV28 and TRBJ1-2; 8 bases agree with TRBD1. In germline, CDR1 is MDHEN, CDR2 SYDVKM. This CDR3 contains 14 residues. V gave up 5 bases and J gave up 5 bases; unmatched junction bases: 7.

This chain connects TRBV28 to TRBJ2-5; 8 bases align to TRBD1. The V segment lost 6 bases and the J segment 1 base; nucleotides outside the gene matches: 10. The CDR3 extends over 16 amino acids. Per the germline V gene, CDR1 is MDHEN and CDR2 is SYDVKM. The CDR3 reads CASSLPGQAFQETQYF. The CDR3, as DNA: TGTGCCAGCAGCCTACCGGGACAGGCATTCCAAGAGACCCAGTACTTC.

This clone has a single count. V gene TRBV2 combines with J gene TRBJ2-5; TRBD2 matches at 10 bases. This CDR3 spans 17 amino acids. V lost 0 bases to trimming and J lost 3 bases; unmatched junction nucleotides: 7. Per the germline V gene, CDR1 is SNHLY and CDR2 is FYNNEI. The CDR3 is CASSEAIWLAGEETQYF. The CDR3 DNA follows: TGTGCCAGCAGTGAAGCGATATGGCTAGCGGGAGAAGAGACCCAGTACTTC.

The chain uses TRBV4-1 and TRBJ2-1, with 7 bases aligning to TRBD2. Germline trimming cut 2 bases from V and 8 bases from J; bases unmatched to any gene: 9. The CDR3 sequence is 15 residues long. From germline, CDR1 is MGHRA and CDR2 YSYEKL. The CDR3 loop is CASSQTPGGTDEQFF. CDR3 nucleotides: TGCGCCAGCAGCCAAACCCCCGGGGGGACGGATGAGCAGTTCTTC.

The V call is TRBV30, the J call TRBJ2-1; 11 bases fit TRBD2. Germline V gene data show CDR1 as GTSNPN and CDR2 as SVGIG (reference sequence). The CDR3 loop spans 15 amino acids. V lost 2 bases to trimming and J lost 10 bases; unmatched junction nucleotides: 10. The CDR3 here is CAWSLVLAGVGEQFF. The CDR3 DNA follows: TGTGCCTGGAGTCTCGTACTAGCGGGAGTTGGGGAGCAGTTCTTC.

J is TRBJ2-3 and V is TRBV19; 7 bases agree with TRBD1. This CDR3 has 15 residues. Trimming took 8 bases from V and 1 from J; bases not matched to a gene: 9. The germline gives CDR1 LNHDA, CDR2 SQIVND (reference sequence). CDR3 coding DNA: TGTGCCAGTCGATGGACGCAGGGGGGCACAGATACGCAGTATTTT. Encoded protein: CASRWTQGGTDTQYF.

This sequence joins TRBV7-3 and TRBJ2-1; 9 bases are a match to TRBD2. This CDR3 has 15 amino acids. The J segment lost 5 bases and the V segment lost 2 bases, leaving 4 bases of the junction unmatched. The V gene's germline CDR1 is SGHTA and CDR2 FQGTGA. Here the CDR3 reads CASSLSPSGNNEQFF. CDR3 DNA sequence: TGTGCCAGCAGCTTATCGCCTAGCGGGAACAATGAGCAGTTCTTC.

The gene calls are TRBV28 and TRBJ2-4; 8 bases are shared with TRBD2. The CDR3 has 16 residues. V lost 2 bases and J lost 2; bases outside the gene matches: 5. Germline CDR1 and CDR2: MDHEN and SYDVKM. CDR3 DNA: TGTGCCAGCAGTTTAACCGGGAGGGCCTCCAAAAACATTCAGTACTTC. Protein: CASSLTGRASKNIQYF.

The chain employs TRBV19 and TRBJ1-5; 7 bases align to TRBD1. The CDR3 is 15 amino acids. Germline CDR1 is LNHDA and CDR2 is SQIVND (reference sequence). The V and J ends lost 9 bases and 5 bases, in that order; junction bases with no gene match: 13. CDR3 sequence (DNA): TGTGCCAGCAAGTTGACAGGGCAAAGGGATCAGCCCCAGCATTTT. Translating gives CASKLTGQRDQPQHF. Full variable domain (missing parts from reference TRBV19 and TRBJ1-5): DGGITQSPKYLFRKEGQNVTLSCEQNLNHDAMYWYRQDPGQGLRLIYYSQIVNDFQKGDIAEGYSVSREKKESFPLTVTSAQKNPTAFYLCASKLTGQRDQPQHFGDGTRLSIL.

The V and J genes are TRBV30 and TRBJ1-5; tentatively, D is TRBD1 (5 bases). Trimming took 0 bases from V and 5 from J, leaving 14 bases between them. Per the germline V gene, CDR1 is GTSNPN and CDR2 is SVGIG (reference sequence). The CDR3 has 15 amino acids. CDR3 region: CAWSVDSGAHQPQHF. The CDR3 DNA is TGTGCCTGGAGTGTAGATTCTGGGGCCCATCAGCCCCAGCATTTT.

This chain connects TRBV27 to TRBJ1-2; 7 bases align to TRBD1. V shed 4 bases and J 10 bases; nucleotides not matched to a gene: 9. Per the germline V gene, CDR1 is MNHEY and CDR2 is SMNVEV (reference sequence). The CDR3 is 13 amino acids. The CDR3 is CASSWAQGQDYTF. The DNA of the CDR3 is TGTGCCAGCAGTTGGGCGCAAGGACAGGACTACACCTTC.

The genes are TRBV6-6 and TRBJ2-1, with 9 bases matching TRBD2. The CDR3 runs 15 residues. Germline V gene lookup returns CDR1 MNHNY and CDR2 SVGAGI (reference sequence). J lost 6 bases, V lost 4 bases, and 7 bases had no gene match. The CDR3 region has the DNA TGTGCCAGCAGTTCCAGGGTAGCGGGGGTCAATGAGCAGTTCTTC. Translation: CASSSRVAGVNEQFF.

The chain links TRBV4-3 to TRBJ2-3, with D possibly TRBD2 on 6 matching bases. The V end was cut by 3 bases, the J end by 4 bases, with 20 bases between. Germline CDR1 reads LGHNA; CDR2 reads YSLEER. The CDR3 is made up of 17 amino acids. CDR3 sequence reads: CASSHAAGRELADTQYF. As DNA, the CDR3 is TGCGCCAGCAGCCACGCAGCTGGACGGGAGCTGGCAGATACGCAGTATTTT.

The chain combines TRBV5-6 with TRBJ1-1, with D uncertain. Per germline, CDR1 SGHDT and CDR2 YYEEEE. The CDR3 is 15 residues long. V gave up 1 base and J gave up 1 base, with 11 bases separating them. In nucleotides, the CDR3 is TGTGCCAGCAGCTTGTCCCCGACTCCGAACACTGAAGCTTTCTTT. It codes for CASSLSPTPNTEAFF.